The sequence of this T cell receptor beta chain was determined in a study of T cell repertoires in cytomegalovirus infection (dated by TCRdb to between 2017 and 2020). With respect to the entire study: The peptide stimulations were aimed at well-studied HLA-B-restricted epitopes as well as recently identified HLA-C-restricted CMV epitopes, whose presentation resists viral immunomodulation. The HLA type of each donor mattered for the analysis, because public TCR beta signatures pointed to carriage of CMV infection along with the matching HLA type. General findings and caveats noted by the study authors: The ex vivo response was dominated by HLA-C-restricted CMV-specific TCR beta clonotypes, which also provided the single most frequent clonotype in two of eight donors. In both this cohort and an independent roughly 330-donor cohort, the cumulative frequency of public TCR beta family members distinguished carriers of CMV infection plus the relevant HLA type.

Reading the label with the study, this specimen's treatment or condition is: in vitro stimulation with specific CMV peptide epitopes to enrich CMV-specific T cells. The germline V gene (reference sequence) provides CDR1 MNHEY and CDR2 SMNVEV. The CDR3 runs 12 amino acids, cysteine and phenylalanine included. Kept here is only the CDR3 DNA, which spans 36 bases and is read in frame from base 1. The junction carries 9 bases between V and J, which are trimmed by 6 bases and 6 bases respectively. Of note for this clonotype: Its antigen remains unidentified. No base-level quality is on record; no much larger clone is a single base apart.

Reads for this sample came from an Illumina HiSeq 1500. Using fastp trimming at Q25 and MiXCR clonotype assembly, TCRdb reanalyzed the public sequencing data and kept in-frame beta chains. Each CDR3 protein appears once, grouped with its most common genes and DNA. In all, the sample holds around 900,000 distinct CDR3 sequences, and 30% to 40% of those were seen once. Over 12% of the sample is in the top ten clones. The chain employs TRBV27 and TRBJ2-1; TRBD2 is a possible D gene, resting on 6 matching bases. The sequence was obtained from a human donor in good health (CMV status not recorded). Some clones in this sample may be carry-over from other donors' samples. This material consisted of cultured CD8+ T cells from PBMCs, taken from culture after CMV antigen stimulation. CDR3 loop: CASRTGVNEQFF. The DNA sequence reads TGTGCCAGCAGGACGGGGGTCAATGAGCAGTTCTTC.